The clone carrying this T cell receptor (beta chain) was recorded a few times. These data belong to a study of T-cell reconstitution after alpha-beta-depleted transplantation in children. Per germline, CDR1 MDHEN and CDR2 SYDVKM. Trimming at V came to 8 bases and at J to 10 bases, leaving 10 bases not matched to a gene. The CDR3 consists of 14 residues. For TCRbeta, the library was prepared with unique molecular identifiers. TCRdb re-analysed the PCR reads in MiXCR, keeping a single row per CDR3 protein. The sample carries about 580,000 distinct CDR3 sequences, around 23% recorded once. The source is a boy less than two years old who had a stem cell transplant for acute myeloid leukemia, so the T cells may come from the graft donor. Sample: PBMCs, mostly from graft donor cells, taken 360 days after TCRalphabeta/CD19-depleted stem cell transplant. V is TRBV28 and J is TRBJ2-5; 13 positions agree with TRBD2. CDR3 region: CASYRTSGGRDQYF. In DNA, the CDR3 is TGTGCCAGCTACCGGACTAGCGGGGGCAGAGACCAGTACTTC.